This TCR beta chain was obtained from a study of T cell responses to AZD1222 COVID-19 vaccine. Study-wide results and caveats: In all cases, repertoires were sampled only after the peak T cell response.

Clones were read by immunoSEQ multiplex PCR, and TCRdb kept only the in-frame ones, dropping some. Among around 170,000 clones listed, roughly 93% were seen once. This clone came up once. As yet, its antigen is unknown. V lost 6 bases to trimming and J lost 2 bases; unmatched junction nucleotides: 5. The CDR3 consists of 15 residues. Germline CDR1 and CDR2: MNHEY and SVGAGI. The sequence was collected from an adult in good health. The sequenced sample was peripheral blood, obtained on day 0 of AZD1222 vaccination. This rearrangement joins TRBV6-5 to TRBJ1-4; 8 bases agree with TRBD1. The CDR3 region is CASRPTGGTNEKLFF. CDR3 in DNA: TGTGCCAGCAGGCCTACAGGGGGGACTAATGAAAAACTGTTTTTT.